The 9 T cell receptor beta chains presented below share a single source sample, sequenced in a study of metastatic and nonmetastatic thyroid tumors. Each patient came to thyroid surgery without any prior treatment (of any kind). TCRdb re-called the PCR reads with MiXCR. The sample yields roughly 40,000 clones, roughly a sixth seen once. Sample: tumor tissue. The source is a female donor with papillary thyroid cancer or a benign thyroid nodule (not recorded which). Some clones in this sample may be carry-over from other donors' samples.

In this sample, this clone turned up a few times. A much more abundant neighbour one base away suggests this may be a read error. This sequence joins TRBV2 and TRBJ2-7, with D hard to call. The CDR3 totals 12 residues. Germline lookup yields CDR1 SNHLY and CDR2 FYNNEI. Trimming stripped 4 bases from V and 7 bases from J, with 11 bases between. The CDR3 DNA reads as TGTGCCAGCAGTGTTTCCCAGATGGAGCAGTACTTC. Amino acid sequence: CASSVSQMEQYF.

This clone was recorded at least ten times. The V gene is TRBV20-1, the J gene TRBJ2-1; possible D gene TRBD2, 6 bases. The CDR3 loop spans 15 amino acids. V lost 4 bases and J 1 base, leaving 14 bases between the germline ends. CDR1 is DFQATT, CDR2 SNEGSKA, per germline (reference sequence). The CDR3 protein is CSATGGGSSYNEQFF. The DNA for the CDR3 is TGCAGTGCTACGGGTGGGGGGTCATCCTACAATGAGCAGTTCTTC.

This clone was recorded many times. The rearrangement links TRBV20-1 to TRBJ2-5, with D possibly being TRBD2 (5 bases). CDR1 and CDR2 (germline): DFQATT, SNEGSKA (reference sequence). V lost 3 bases to trimming and J lost 7 bases, with 15 bases between them. CDR3 length: 13 amino acids. The CDR3 nucleotides read TGCAGTGCTAGTTTACTAGAGTATGGGACCCAGTACTTC. It translates to CSASLLEYGTQYF.

Points on this clone: Compared with germline, one end of the junction differs, possibly owing to a read error. The V and J genes are TRBV7-2 and TRBJ2-7; D gene unclear. The germline V gene has CDR1 SGHTA and CDR2 FQGNSA. The CDR3 sequence is 14 residues long. CDR3 sequence reads: CASCLCGSSYAQYF. Written as DNA, the CDR3 is TGTGCCAGCTGCTTATGCGGATCCTCCTACGCGCAGTACTTC.

This clone was picked up many times. The chain employs TRBV18 and TRBJ2-7; TRBD1 matches 12 bases. Losses at the gene ends were 4 bases for V and 2 bases for J; bases not matched to a gene: 6. Germline CDR1 is KGHSH and CDR2 is LQKENI. The CDR3 spans 16 residues. CDR3 DNA: TGTGCCAGCTCACGCGCTGGGACAGGGGGCCCCTACGAGCAGTACTTC. This codes for CASSRAGTGGPYEQYF.

At least ten counts were recorded for this clone. V gene TRBV6-4 combines with J gene TRBJ2-3; perhaps TRBD2 as D (6 bases). V lost 3 bases, J lost 3 bases, and 10 bases lay in between. Germline assignment: CDR1 MRHNA and CDR2 SNTAGT. The CDR3 is 14 amino acids. DNA of the CDR3: TGTGCCAGCAGTGAAACGGGAGTTACAGATACGCAGTATTTT. The encoded protein is CASSETGVTDTQYF.

This clone has a handful of counts. The chain uses TRBV5-6 and TRBJ2-5, with 14 positions matching TRBD2. In germline, CDR1 is SGHDT, CDR2 YYEEEE. CDR3 length: 16 amino acids. V shed 4 bases and J 5 bases; nucleotides not matched to a gene: 7. CDR3 coding DNA: TGTGCCAGCAGCCGAGGACTAGCGGGAGGCGCGGAGACCCAGTACTTC. Translated: CASSRGLAGGAETQYF.

This clone was seen many times. The genes are TRBV6-5 and TRBJ1-5, with a weak D call TRBD1 (6 bases). The germline V and J ends were trimmed by 2 bases and 1 base, with 9 bases remaining between them. There are 15 residues in the CDR3. Germline-derived CDR1 and CDR2 are MNHEY and SVGAGI. The CDR3 loop is CASSYGQGSNQPQHF. The CDR3 nucleotides read TGTGCCAGCAGTTACGGGCAGGGGAGCAATCAGCCCCAGCATTTT.

This clone was recorded at least ten times. The J gene is TRBJ2-3, the V gene TRBV20-1; 11 nucleotides align to TRBD2. The germline V gene encodes CDR1 DFQATT and CDR2 SNEGSKA (reference sequence). This CDR3 is built from 15 residues. Trimming cost V 5 bases and J 5 bases; bases outside gene matches: 9. CDR3 residues: CSAPVAGGPGDTQYF. For the CDR3, the DNA is TGCAGTGCTCCGGTAGCGGGAGGGCCGGGAGATACGCAGTATTTT.